These T cell receptor beta chains were read from a single sample in a study of CD4 T cells in relation to SARS-CoV-2 and coronaviruses. Sequencing was performed with immunoSEQ multiplex PCR; in TCRdb, only in-frame clones are kept and a portion is missing. The sample has around 11,000 clones; around 80% are singletons. Their cognate antigens are unknown. Specimen: CD4+ T cells from PBMCs, cultured in vitro. The receptors were gathered from a human donor in good health. Both conserved end residues are part of each CDR3. The order of the fields is clone size, V gene, CDR3 protein. Clone size is not always given. Where it is, it says once, few, many or a class for expanded clones.

>.|TRBV5-1
CASSLGDSSLSNQPQHF
>.|TRBV30
CAWNRDGDTEAFF
>.|TRBV27
CASSLRGALMGEQYF
>.|TRBV4-3
CASSQGLSLTGSENTIYF
>.|TRBV7-8
CASSLLDRGHGYTF
>few|TRBV6-1
CASRTAIYEQYF
>.|TRBV4-3
CASSQEDRGLGYTF
>.|TRBV7-2
CASTLGGGRRSEQYF
>.|TRBV7-9
CASSLGLGQPQHF
>.|TRBV7-6
CASSLFSGGQETQYF
>once|TRBV7-2
CASSPGWANVLTF
>once|TRBV27
CASSYSGILDTQYF
>.|TRBV2
CASREGNQPQHF
>.|TRBV6-5
CASGPQGLAAYEQYF
>few|TRBV7-9
CASRSDLQKKAFF
>.|TRBV11-2
CASSPGSKVVTQYF
>.|TRBV3-1/TRBV3-2
CASSQGRGRWYEQFF
>.|TRBV9
CASSVDQGPREQYF
>few|TRBV6-2/TRBV6-3
CASSVSETGYTF
>.|TRBV7-8
CASSPQGPYTEAFF
>.|TRBV18
CASSPGGGPGANVLTF
>.|TRBV19
CASSNSGGSGFDTQYF
>.|TRBV29-1
CSVMSSSYEQYF
>few|TRBV19
CASSATDNQPQHF
>.|TRBV6-2/TRBV6-3
CASSREYEQYF
>.|TRBV6-2/TRBV6-3
CASSHGLAGANEQFF
>.|TRBV9
CASSPSGRYEQYF
>.|TRBV19
CASGGGGWETQYF
>.|TRBV7-2
CASSMGPSTDTQYF
>.|TRBV7-9
CASSLRLQNTIYF
>few|TRBV28
CASSLGTGAYGYTF
>.|TRBV7-3
CASSPRPVEVYSPYNEQFF
>once|TRBV4-2
CASSQAGGGDTQYF
>.|TRBV7-9
CASSLQGYEQYF
>.|TRBV5-8
CASSPEETQYF
>.|TRBV5-5
CASSTARGFTSAETQYF
>.|TRBV21-1
CASSRDTNEKLFF
>.|TRBV3-1/TRBV3-2
CASSPWTGPVNTEAFF
>.|TRBV5-4
CASSSQGGVETQYF
>.|TRBV5-4
CASSLQEINYGYTF
>few|TRBV4-3
CASSQDPGRGAGELFF
>.|TRBV11-2
CASSLRGTANQPQHF
>.|TRBV5-5
CASSLGGVAHQETQYF
>.|TRBV19
CASSFPSGGAADTQYF
>.|TRBV7-2
CASSSGQGGSNQPQHF